This TCR beta chain was retrieved from a study of T-cell memory formation after mild COVID-19 (dated by TCRdb to about 2021). General notes on the study: TCR sequence clusters from the two donors were found to be largely donor specific. In two donors, T-cell clones that expanded and contracted after mild COVID-19 were followed by sequencing TCRalpha and TCRbeta repertoires longitudinally. Two young, previously healthy adult volunteers, one female and one male, were included in the cohort.

Here is what the overall study found, with its caveats: Some responding clones were found in pre-infection memory, which suggests that pre-existing cross-reactive memory T cells took part in the SARS-CoV-2 response. The study included only a couple of mild cases, and larger cohorts that include severe cases with pre-infection samples were judged to be necessary. SARS-CoV-2 specificity of the second-wave clones peaking on day 37 was not confirmed. Contracting CD4+ clones were located mainly in the CM and EM memory subsets, whereas CD8+ clones were found to be enriched in EMRA. Clones that contracted from day 15 to 85 showed balanced CD4/CD8 phenotypes, whereas a second wave of clones that expanded from day 15 to 37 leaned towards CD4+.

From the germline V gene (reference sequence), CDR1 is LGHDT and CDR2 is YNNKEL. From the cysteine up to the phenylalanine, the CDR3 has a length of 14 residues. The DNA shown is the 42-base CDR3, in frame from base 1. The junction carries 13 bases between V and J, which are trimmed by 4 bases and 5 bases respectively. Sequencing was carried out with an Illumina NovaSeq 6000. TCRalpha and TCRbeta cDNA libraries were built by 5'RACE with constant-segment primers, adding sample barcodes and unique molecular identifiers. Trizol reagent was used to extract RNA from every sample. Library amplification was performed in two PCR steps, and a second sample barcode and Illumina TruSeq adapters were introduced in the second step. Sequencing of libraries was performed on an Illumina NovaSeq with 2 x 150 bp paired-end reads. Per the authors' processing: The reads were demultiplexed and collapsed into UMI-guided consensus sequences using migec v1.2.7. Using mixcr v2.1.11, UMI consensuses were aligned to TRA and TRB V and J templates and then assembled into clonotypes. A clonotype was counted as expanded or contracted only if both edgeR and NoisET called the change significant, with noise models trained on biological replicates. edgeR calls used a false discovery rate-adjusted p below 0.01 and a log2 fold-change threshold of 1. As an exploratory analysis of dynamics, max-normalized trajectories of the 1000 most abundant clonotypes were examined with PCA combined with hierarchical clustering. The CD4 or CD8 phenotype of responding clones was assigned using the separately sequenced CD4+ and CD8+ repertoires. TCRdb reprocessed the public reads (quality trimming at Q25 with fastp, clone calling with MiXCR) and kept in-frame beta chains. CDR3 protein sequences are deduplicated, and each keeps its most common genes and DNA. TCRdb, not the authors, supplied the V and J calls. The sample yields under 70,000 distinct CDR3 sequences; about 9.4% were counted once. The biggest ten clones account for around 1.1% of the sample.

This clonotype was recorded a few times. Its antigen is unknown. Nothing much larger sits one base from this clone, and base qualities are not available. PBMCs were isolated by Ficoll-Paque density gradient centrifugation. The chain joins TRBV3-1 to TRBJ2-3; the D region possibly corresponds to TRBD2 (6 bases align). This TCR derives from a man aged 18 to 30 who had mild COVID-19 (a few samples of this study predate the infection). The sample titles of this study are shuffled in the database, so cell type and time point are left out; the donor was told from shared clones. Sequencing used PBMCs or a T cell subset sorted from them (not recorded which). The CDR3 has the sequence CASSLTSSEDTQYF. The DNA sequence is TGTGCCAGCAGCCTTACTAGCTCCGAAGATACGCAGTATTTT.